This entry lists 18 T cell receptor beta chains sequenced from one sample in a study of technical replicates of blood from a few donors. TCRdb's table, derived via immunoSEQ multiplex PCR, lists solely in-frame clones and lacks some. The sample carries almost 70,000 clones, approximately 89% recorded once. Sequencing was done on a sample of PBMCs. Receptor source: a human donor in good health. Some clones in this sample may be carry-over from other donors' samples.

The chain carries TRBV7-6 and TRBJ1-4, with 9 bases fitting TRBD1. The CDR3 length is 15 residues. With V trimmed by 4 bases and J by 4 bases, 4 bases remained unmatched. Germline CDR1 is SGHVS and CDR2 is FNYEAQ. CDR3 coding DNA: TGTGCCAGCAGCTCCGGGACAGGGAATAATGAAAAACTGTTTTTT. This gives the protein CASSSGTGNNEKLFF.

V is TRBV4-3 and J is TRBJ2-3; TRBD2 matches 9 bases. Germline CDR1 reads LGHNA; CDR2 reads YSLEER. J lost 4 bases, V lost 1 base, and 9 bases had no gene match. This CDR3 region has 17 residues. The CDR3 DNA reads as TGCGCCAGCAGCCAAGTATGGCGGGAGGGGTGGGCAGATACGCAGTATTTT. Residues: CASSQVWREGWADTQYF.

The chain employs TRBV30 and TRBJ2-1; 8 nucleotides align to TRBD2. V lost 7 bases, J lost 6 bases, and 14 bases stayed unmatched. Looked up from germline, CDR1 is GTSNPN and CDR2 is SVGIG (reference sequence). This CDR3 region has 15 residues. The CDR3 region has the DNA TGTGCCTATACCTTAGCGGGACGGGAATTCAATGAGCAGTTCTTC. Its translation is CAYTLAGREFNEQFF.

The chain combines TRBV27 with TRBJ2-2; 9 bases match TRBD1. The CDR3 spans 15 residues. The V segment lost 5 bases and the J segment 4 bases; nucleotides outside the gene matches: 5. From germline, CDR1 is MNHEY and CDR2 SMNVEV (reference sequence). CDR3 residues: CASSAGTGITGELFF. The CDR3 bases are TGTGCCAGCAGTGCCGGGACAGGGATCACCGGGGAGCTGTTTTTT.

The chain has TRBV5-1 and TRBJ2-7, with TRBD1 identical over 8 bases. The germline V gene encodes CDR1 SGHRS and CDR2 YFSETQ. V gave up 3 bases and J gave up 6 bases; unmatched junction bases: 11. There are 15 residues in the CDR3. This CDR3 reads CASSSTRTGNSEQYF. Here the CDR3 DNA reads TGCGCCAGCAGCTCCACCCGGACAGGGAATAGCGAGCAGTACTTC.

The chain has TRBV7-9 and TRBJ1-6; TRBD1 agrees at 7 bases. This CDR3 is 15 amino acids long. Germline V gene sequence: CDR1 SEHNR, CDR2 FQNEAQ (reference sequence). The junction had 6 bases not matched to a gene; V was cut back by 4 bases and J by 6 bases. CDR3 loop: CASSWGDSGNSPLHF. CDR3 DNA sequence: TGTGCCAGCAGCTGGGGGGACAGTGGTAATTCACCCCTCCACTTT.

This clone came up once. The genes are TRBV6-5 and TRBJ1-2; maybe TRBD1 (5 bases). Trimming shortened V by 6 bases and J by 7 bases, and 21 bases separated the two germline ends. CDR3 size: 15 residues. Germline CDR1 and CDR2: MNHEY and SVGAGI. DNA of the CDR3: TGTGCCAGCAGCCCCTCTAAAGGCAGGGTGGGTGGCTACACCTTC. Its translation is CASSPSKGRVGGYTF.

The chain links TRBV7-9 to TRBJ2-5; D gene ambiguous. This CDR3 spans 14 amino acids. Trimming stripped 3 bases from V and 7 bases from J, with 15 bases between. CDR1 is SEHNR, CDR2 FQNEAQ, per germline (reference sequence). The CDR3 reads CASSLVTKAGTQYF. The CDR3 nucleotides are TGTGCCAGCAGCTTGGTGACAAAGGCAGGGACCCAGTACTTC.

This clone has more than one count but fewer than ten. The genes are TRBV9 and TRBJ2-1, with D unresolved. Trimming left V 3 bases short and J 7 bases short, with 11 bases between. From germline, CDR1 is SGDLS and CDR2 YYNGEE. The CDR3 totals 13 residues. The CDR3 loop reads CASSEYGGNEQFF. The CDR3 nucleotides read TGTGCCAGCAGCGAGTATGGCGGAAATGAGCAGTTCTTC.

The genes are TRBV7-2 and TRBJ2-1, with a tentative D call TRBD2 (5 bases). The germline gives CDR1 SGHTA, CDR2 FQGNSA. This CDR3 has 14 residues. Trimming left V 1 base short and J 5 bases short, with 9 bases between. For the CDR3, the DNA is TGTGCCAGCAGCTTAGATCGGGGTCACAATGAGCAGTTCTTC. Amino acids: CASSLDRGHNEQFF.

V gene TRBV5-4 combines with J gene TRBJ1-5; weak D call: TRBD1 (5 bases). Germline CDR1 is SGHNT and CDR2 is YYREEE (reference sequence). There are 16 residues in the CDR3. The V gene lost 7 bases and the J gene lost 0 bases, with 17 bases spanning the gap. As DNA, the CDR3 is TGTGCCAGCGGGTTTCTGTTCAGGGATAGCAATCAGCCCCAGCATTTT. Translation: CASGFLFRDSNQPQHF.

Note on this clone: A read error may produce the germline difference seen at one junction end. The rearrangement links TRBV27 to TRBJ2-7, with TRBD1 matching over 7 bases. This CDR3 spans 15 amino acids. CDR1 and CDR2 from the germline V gene are MNHEY and SMNVEV (reference sequence). CDR3 amino acids: CASSFSQGESCEQYF. The CDR3 coding sequence is TGTGCCAGCAGTTTCTCTCAGGGGGAATCCTGCGAGCAGTACTTC.

This sequence joins TRBV4-1 and TRBJ2-2; 9 bases are a match to TRBD2. This CDR3 is built from 19 residues. The V segment lost 0 bases and the J segment 6 bases; nucleotides outside the gene matches: 14. The V gene's germline CDR1 is MGHRA and CDR2 YSYEKL. The CDR3 sequence: CASSQDRRRRGGRAGELFF. In nucleotides, the CDR3 is TGCGCCAGCAGCCAAGATAGGCGGCGGCGGGGGGGTAGGGCCGGGGAGCTGTTTTTT.

Written as DNA, the CDR3 is TGTGCCAGCAGTGAAAATGGGGCAAGGAGCTCCTATAATTCACCCCTCCACTTT. This encodes CASSENGARSSYNSPLHF. The V gene is TRBV2, the J gene TRBJ1-6, with D maybe TRBD1 (5 bases). The CDR3 runs to 18 residues. The V end lost 2 bases, the J end lost 0 bases, and 14 bases lay between the germline ends. Germline V gene sequence: CDR1 SNHLY, CDR2 FYNNEI.

The chain carries TRBV6-1 and TRBJ2-2, with a possible D match to TRBD1 (6 bases). Per germline, CDR1 MNHNS and CDR2 SASEGT. V dropped 7 bases and J dropped 5 bases, with 14 bases sitting between them. CDR3 size: 14 residues. The CDR3 here is CASISRGETGELFF. The CDR3 DNA sequence: TGTGCCAGCATATCCAGGGGAGAGACCGGGGAGCTGTTTTTT.

The chain couples TRBV5-1 to TRBJ2-3; 9 bases match TRBD1. The length of the CDR3 is 18 residues. Germline V gene lookup returns CDR1 SGHRS and CDR2 YFSETQ. Trimming at V came to 0 bases and at J to 2 bases, leaving 10 bases not matched to a gene. CDR3 in amino acids: CASSLGPKTGGNTDTQYF. The CDR3, as DNA: TGCGCCAGCAGCTTGGGGCCCAAGACAGGGGGAAACACAGATACGCAGTATTTT.

The V and J genes are TRBV6-5 and TRBJ2-7; 11 bases are a match to TRBD1. The CDR3 extends over 14 amino acids. V was clipped by 6 bases and J by 2 bases; unmatched bases: 3. Germline V lookup: CDR1 MNHEY, CDR2 SVGAGI. The CDR3 nucleotides are TGTGCCAGCAGCTGGGACAGGGGGACCTACGAGCAGTACTTC. It specifies CASSWDRGTYEQYF.

The chain combines TRBV30 with TRBJ2-4; D remains unclear. Per the germline V gene, CDR1 is GTSNPN and CDR2 is SVGIG (reference sequence). V lost 1 base and J 3 bases, leaving 4 bases between the germline ends. The length of the CDR3 is 12 residues. The CDR3 is CAWSGYKNIQYF. The CDR3 nucleotides are TGTGCCTGGAGTGGTTACAAAAACATTCAGTACTTC.